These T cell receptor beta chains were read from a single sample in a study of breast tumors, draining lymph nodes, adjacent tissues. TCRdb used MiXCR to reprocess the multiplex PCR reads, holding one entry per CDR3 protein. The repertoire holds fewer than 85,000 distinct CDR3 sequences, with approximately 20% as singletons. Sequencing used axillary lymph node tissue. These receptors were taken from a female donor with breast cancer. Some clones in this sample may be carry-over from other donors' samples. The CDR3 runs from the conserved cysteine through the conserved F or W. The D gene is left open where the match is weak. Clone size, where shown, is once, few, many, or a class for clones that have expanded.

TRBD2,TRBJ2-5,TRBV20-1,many,CSAGTTSGEGKTQYF,TGCAGTGCCGGAACAACTAGCGGTGAGGGGAAGACCCAGTACTTC
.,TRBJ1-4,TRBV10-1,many,CASWRGEKLFF,TGCGCCAGCTGGAGAGGGGAAAAACTGTTTTTT
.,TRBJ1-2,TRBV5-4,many,CASSPDRGDYGYTF,TGTGCCAGCAGCCCTGACAGAGGGGACTATGGCTACACCTTC
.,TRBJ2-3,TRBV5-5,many,CASSLEDTQYF,TGTGCCAGCAGCTTGGAAGATACGCAGTATTTT
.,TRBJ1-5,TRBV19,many,CASSKRVRAGNQPQHF,TGTGCCAGTAGTAAGCGGGTCAGGGCAGGCAATCAGCCCCAGCATTTT
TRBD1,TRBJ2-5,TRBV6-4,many,CASSDSDRGLSETQYF,TGTGCCAGCAGTGACTCGGACAGGGGGCTTTCAGAGACCCAGTACTTC
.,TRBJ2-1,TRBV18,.,CASSPLHGSYNEQFF,TGTGCCAGCTCACCACTCCACGGGAGTTACAATGAGCAGTTCTTC
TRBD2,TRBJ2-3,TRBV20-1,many,CSARKGTTSGRSDTQYF,TGCAGTGCTAGGAAGGGAACAACTAGCGGGAGGTCGGATACGCAGTATTTT
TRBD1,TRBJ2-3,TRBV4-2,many,CASSRDRVRTDTQYF,TGTGCCAGCAGTCGGGACAGGGTGAGGACAGATACGCAGTATTTT
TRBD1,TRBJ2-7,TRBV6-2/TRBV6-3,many,CASNSRGSAAVFSYEQYF,TGTGCCAGCAACTCCAGGGGGTCCGCAGCCGTTTTCTCCTACGAGCAGTACTTC
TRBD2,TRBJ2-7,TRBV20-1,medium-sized,CSARVNGGSSYEQYF,TGCAGTGCTAGAGTGAACGGGGGGAGCTCCTACGAGCAGTACTTC
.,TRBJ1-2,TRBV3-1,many,CASSRFGVGYTF,TGTGCCAGCAGCCGTTTTGGTGTTGGCTACACCTTC
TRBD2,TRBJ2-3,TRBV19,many,CASSKGGAGATDTQYF,TGTGCCAGTAGTAAAGGCGGTGCGGGAGCCACAGATACGCAGTATTTT
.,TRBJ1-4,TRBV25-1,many,CASSESVITNEKLFF,TGTGCCAGCAGTGAATCTGTGATAACTAATGAAAAACTGTTTTTT
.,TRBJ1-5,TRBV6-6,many,CASTLDGNNQPQHF,TGTGCCAGCACCCTAGACGGTAACAATCAGCCCCAGCATTTT
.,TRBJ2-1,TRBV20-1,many,CSASSVSGIYNEQFF,TGCAGTGCTAGTTCCGTTAGCGGAATATACAATGAGCAGTTCTTC
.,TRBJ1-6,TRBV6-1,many,CASSDEGKNSPLHF,TGTGCCAGCAGTGATGAGGGGAAAAATTCACCCCTCCACTTT
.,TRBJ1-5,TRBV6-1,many,CASSDWLGYNQPQHF,TGTGCCAGCAGTGACTGGCTAGGGTACAATCAGCCCCAGCATTTT
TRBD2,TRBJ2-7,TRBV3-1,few,CASSHGGTSFRLNEQYF,TGTGCCAGCAGCCATGGTGGGACTAGCTTCCGTCTTAACGAGCAGTACTTC
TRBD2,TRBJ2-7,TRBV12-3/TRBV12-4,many,CASSSRLAGEQYF,TGTGCCAGCAGTTCTCGGCTAGCGGGCGAGCAGTACTTC
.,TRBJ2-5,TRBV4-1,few,CASSPPTARKETQYF,TGCGCCAGCAGTCCCCCGACAGCGAGAAAAGAGACCCAGTACTTC
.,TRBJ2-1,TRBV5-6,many,CASSLGATTYNEQFF,TGTGCCAGCAGCTTGGGAGCCACGACCTACAATGAGCAGTTCTTC
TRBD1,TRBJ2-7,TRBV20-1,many,CSAREVNRGSYEQYF,TGCAGTGCTAGAGAGGTCAACAGGGGCTCCTACGAGCAGTACTTC
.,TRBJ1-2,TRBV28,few,CAILDFNYGYTF,TGTGCCATCTTGGACTTTAACTATGGCTACACCTTC
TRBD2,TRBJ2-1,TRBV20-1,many,CSAPAPTSGRANEQFF,TGCAGTGCTCCCGCCCCGACTAGCGGGAGGGCCAATGAGCAGTTCTTC
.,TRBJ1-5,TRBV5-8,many,CASSSGTHSNQPQHF,TGTGCCAGCAGCTCCGGGACACATAGCAATCAGCCCCAGCATTTT
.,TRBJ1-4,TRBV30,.,CAWSVGTGPKLFF,TGTGCCTGGAGTGTAGGCACTGGCCCAAAACTGTTTTTT
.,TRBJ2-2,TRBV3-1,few,CASSQVAWGNTGELFF,TGTGCCAGCAGCCAAGTGGCCTGGGGGAACACCGGGGAGCTGTTTTTT
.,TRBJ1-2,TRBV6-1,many,CASREVTNYGYTF,TGTGCCAGCAGAGAAGTAACTAACTATGGCTACACCTTC
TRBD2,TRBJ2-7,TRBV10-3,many,CAISELAGDEQYF,TGTGCCATCAGTGAGCTAGCGGGAGACGAGCAGTACTTC
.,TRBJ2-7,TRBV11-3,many,CASSFWDRYEQYF,TGTGCCAGCAGCTTTTGGGATCGATACGAGCAGTACTTC
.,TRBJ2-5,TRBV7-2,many,CASSLSYEETQYF,TGTGCCAGCAGCTTGTCGTACGAAGAGACCCAGTACTTC
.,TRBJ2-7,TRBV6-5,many,CASSYSSVSEQYF,TGTGCCAGCAGTTACTCTTCCGTGTCCGAGCAGTACTTC
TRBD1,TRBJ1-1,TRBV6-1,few,CASSRDRKNTEAFF,TGTGCCAGCAGTCGGGACAGGAAGAACACTGAAGCTTTCTTT
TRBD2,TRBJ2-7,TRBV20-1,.,CSARVTSGRAGQYF,TGCAGTGCTAGAGTTACTAGCGGGAGGGCGGGGCAGTACTTC
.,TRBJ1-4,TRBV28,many,CASQGRPRPEKLFF,TGTGCCAGCCAGGGTCGCCCGCGACCTGAAAAACTGTTTTTT
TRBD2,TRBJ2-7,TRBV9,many,CASSWTSGRGYEQYF,TGTGCCAGCAGCTGGACTAGCGGGAGGGGATACGAGCAGTACTTC
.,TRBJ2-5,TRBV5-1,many,CASSAPGTQETQYF,TGCGCCAGCAGCGCCCCCGGGACTCAAGAGACCCAGTACTTC
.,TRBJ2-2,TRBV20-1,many,CSARDSLTTGELFF,TGCAGTGCTAGAGATAGCCTGACCACCGGGGAGCTGTTTTTT
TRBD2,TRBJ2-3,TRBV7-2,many,CASSSWTRAGVADTQYF,TGTGCCAGCAGCTCTTGGACTCGGGCGGGAGTTGCAGATACGCAGTATTTT
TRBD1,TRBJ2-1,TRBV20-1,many,CSASPSGQGRWQFF,TGCAGTGCTAGCCCCTCGGGACAGGGGCGATGGCAGTTCTTC
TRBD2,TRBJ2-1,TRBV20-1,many,CSAVLAGSNEQFF,TGCAGTGCTGTACTAGCGGGTTCCAATGAGCAGTTCTTC